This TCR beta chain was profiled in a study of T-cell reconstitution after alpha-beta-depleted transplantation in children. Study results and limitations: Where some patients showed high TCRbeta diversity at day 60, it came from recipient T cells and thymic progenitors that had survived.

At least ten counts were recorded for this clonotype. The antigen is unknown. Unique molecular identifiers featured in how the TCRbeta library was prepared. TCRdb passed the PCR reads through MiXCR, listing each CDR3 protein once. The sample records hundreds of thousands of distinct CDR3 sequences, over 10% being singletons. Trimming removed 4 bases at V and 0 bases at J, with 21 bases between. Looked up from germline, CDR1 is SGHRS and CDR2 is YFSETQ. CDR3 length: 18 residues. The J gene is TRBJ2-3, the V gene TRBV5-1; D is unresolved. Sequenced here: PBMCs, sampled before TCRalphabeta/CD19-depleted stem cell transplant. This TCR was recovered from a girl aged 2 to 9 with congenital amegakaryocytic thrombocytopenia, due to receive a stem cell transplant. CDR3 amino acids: CASSEESLDQASTDTQYF. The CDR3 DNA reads TGCGCCAGCAGCGAGGAGTCCTTGGACCAAGCTAGCACAGATACGCAGTATTTT.